Each of the 14 T cell receptor beta chains below was sequenced from the same sample in a study of CD8+ T cells in alopecia areata. cDNA serving as the sequencing template came from extracted, reverse transcribed RNA. The method was immunoSEQ multiplex PCR; TCRdb's version includes in-frame clones alone and lacks a portion of them. The sample contains 100,000 to 120,000 clones, 59% of which appear only once. Sequencing was carried out using CD8+ T cells sorted from blood. These receptor sequences come from a human donor in good health.

This clone was seen a handful of times. The V call is TRBV28, the J call TRBJ2-7; the D is unclear. V was shortened by 7 bases and J by 1 base, with 23 bases between the two germline ends. From germline, CDR1 is MDHEN and CDR2 SYDVKM. CDR3 length equals 17 residues. CDR3 DNA sequence: TGTGCCAGCATCTCTCCAACCTGGGGTAGTGGGTCCTACGAGCAGTACTTC. It yields the protein CASISPTWGSGSYEQYF.

The genes are TRBV2 and TRBJ1-2; no definite D call. Trimming took 1 base from V and 3 from J, leaving 15 bases between them. CDR1 and CDR2 (germline): SNHLY, FYNNEI. This CDR3 spans 16 amino acids. The CDR3 DNA reads TGTGCCAGCAGTGAAGGGCTGGGGTTGGCTGACTATGGCTACACCTTC. Its translation: CASSEGLGLADYGYTF.

The chain recombines TRBV27 with TRBJ2-5; 8 bases align to TRBD2. The CDR3 loop spans 19 amino acids. V gave up 2 bases and J gave up 5 bases; unmatched junction bases: 19. The V gene's germline CDR1 is MNHEY and CDR2 SMNVEV (reference sequence). The chain's CDR3 is CASSLPTGTSFGIAETQYF. CDR3 nucleotide sequence: TGTGCCAGCAGTTTACCAACCGGGACTAGTTTTGGGATTGCCGAGACCCAGTACTTC.

This clone has more than one count but fewer than ten. This rearrangement joins TRBV19 to TRBJ1-5, with TRBD1 matching 7 bases. After removal of 0 bases from V and 0 bases from J, the junction contained 5 bases not matched to a gene. In germline, CDR1 is LNHDA, CDR2 SQIVND (reference sequence). This CDR3 is 17 amino acids long. Here the CDR3 reads CASSIDWDSYSNQPQHF. The CDR3 DNA sequence: TGTGCCAGTAGTATAGACTGGGACAGCTATAGCAATCAGCCCCAGCATTTT.

V usage is TRBV23-1 and J usage is TRBJ2-7, with D unresolved. TRBV23-1 is designated an ORF whose function remains uncertain. The CDR3 spans 15 residues. V lost 4 bases to trimming and J lost 0 bases, with 13 bases between them. This CDR3 reads CASSRPKSGSYEQYF. The CDR3 DNA reads TGCGCCAGCAGTCGCCCCAAATCCGGCTCCTACGAGCAGTACTTC.

The chain employs TRBV2 and TRBJ1-5; 8 bases agree with TRBD1. CDR3 size: 14 residues. V was pared by 8 bases and J by 6 bases, with 9 bases of the junction left unmatched. Germline V lookup: CDR1 SNHLY, CDR2 FYNNEI. Here the CDR3 DNA reads TGTGCCAGCTCGGACAGGGAATCAGGTCAGCCCCAGCATTTT. Its protein is CASSDRESGQPQHF.

V usage is TRBV4-1 and J usage is TRBJ1-1; 7 bases are a match to TRBD1. Germline V gene lookup returns CDR1 MGHRA and CDR2 YSYEKL. This CDR3 is built from 14 residues. V gave up 4 bases and J gave up 6 bases; unmatched junction bases: 8. The chain's CDR3 is CASSPNRGSPEAFF. The DNA for the CDR3 is TGCGCCAGCAGCCCCAACAGGGGCTCCCCTGAAGCTTTCTTT.

The rearrangement links TRBV6-1 to TRBJ1-6; TRBD1 might be the D (5 bases). The CDR3 has 15 residues. V lost 2 bases and J lost 11, with 16 bases in between. Per the germline V gene, CDR1 is MNHNS and CDR2 is SASEGT. CDR3 amino acids: CASSEPGREVPPLHF. CDR3 nucleotides: TGTGCCAGCAGTGAACCGGGACGGGAGGTGCCACCCCTCCACTTT.

This clone has more than one count but fewer than ten. This sequence joins TRBV19 and TRBJ2-7; 10 bases map to TRBD1. The germline CDR1 and CDR2 sequences are LNHDA and SQIVND (reference sequence). The CDR3 is made up of 15 amino acids. J was trimmed by 3 bases and V by 3 bases; bases with no gene match: 5. The CDR3 DNA reads TGTGCCAGTAGTATGGGGACAGGGGTACGCTACGAGCAGTACTTC. It translates to CASSMGTGVRYEQYF.

V and J are TRBV4-3 and TRBJ1-5, with D uncertain. V was cut by 0 bases and J by 11 bases, with 11 bases left in between. The CDR3 loop spans 13 amino acids. Germline V gene lookup returns CDR1 LGHNA and CDR2 YSLEER. CDR3 in amino acids: CASSQDPGWAQHF. CDR3 sequence (DNA): TGCGCCAGCAGCCAAGATCCAGGTTGGGCCCAGCATTTT.

This clone was found many times. The chain carries TRBV5-4 and TRBJ2-3, with D perhaps matching TRBD1 (5 bases). Trimming stripped 2 bases from V and 1 base from J, with 11 bases between. The CDR3 contains 15 residues. Germline V gene lookup returns CDR1 SGHNT and CDR2 YYREEE (reference sequence). CDR3 sequence: CASSFGGRGTDTQYF. The CDR3 DNA sequence: TGTGCCAGCAGCTTCGGTGGCAGGGGCACAGATACGCAGTATTTT.

The rearrangement uses TRBV2 and TRBJ1-1; no firm D call. V was shortened by 6 bases and J by 6 bases, with 11 bases between the two germline ends. The CDR3 contains 12 residues. Germline assignment: CDR1 SNHLY and CDR2 FYNNEI. The CDR3 here is CASSGVVPEAFF. The CDR3 region has the DNA TGTGCCAGCAGCGGGGTCGTGCCTGAAGCTTTCTTT.

This chain uses TRBV28 with TRBJ1-2, with a possible D match to TRBD1 (5 bases). Germline assignment: CDR1 MDHEN and CDR2 SYDVKM. With 2 bases removed from V and 2 bases from J, the gap between germline ends came to 9 bases. The CDR3 spans 14 residues. The CDR3 DNA is TGTGCCAGCAGTTTAGCAGGGAACAACTATGGCTACACCTTC. Translation gives CASSLAGNNYGYTF.

Only a few counts were recorded for this clone. The chain carries TRBV4-1 and TRBJ2-7, with no clear D. The CDR3 covers 11 residues. Trimming removed 1 base at V and 7 bases at J, with 5 bases between. Germline V gene sequence: CDR1 MGHRA, CDR2 YSYEKL. The CDR3 region is CASSQGREQYF. Here the CDR3 DNA reads TGCGCCAGCAGCCAAGGAAGGGAGCAGTACTTC.